Below, 14 T cell receptor beta chains from the same sample are listed, as sequenced in a study of cytomegalovirus exposure and HLA in healthy donors. PCR involved 60 Vbeta and 13 Jbeta primers. Measured with immunoSEQ multiplex PCR; TCRdb has only the in-frame clones, and not every one. The sample has fewer than 150,000 clones; around 74% are singletons. Sequencing was carried out using PBMCs. Receptor source: a man aged 25 to 40 in good health and CMV-seronegative.

The rearrangement uses TRBV30 and TRBJ2-3; tentative D call: TRBD2 (6 bases). The CDR3 contains 14 residues. Germline V gene lookup returns CDR1 GTSNPN and CDR2 SVGIG (reference sequence). The V gene lost 5 bases and the J gene lost 2 bases, with 14 bases spanning the gap. CDR3 loop: CAWEEWGDTDTQYF. DNA of the CDR3: TGTGCCTGGGAAGAATGGGGGGACACAGATACGCAGTATTTT.

J is TRBJ2-5 and V is TRBV5-1; tentatively, D is TRBD2 (7 bases). The CDR3 is 14 amino acids. The germline CDR1 and CDR2 sequences are SGHRS and YFSETQ. V was pared by 4 bases and J by 5 bases, with 15 bases between. The CDR3 DNA follows: TGCGCCAGCAGCAGGGACACCGGGAGGGAGACCCAGTACTTC. This sequence encodes CASSRDTGRETQYF.

This clone was observed a handful of times. The chain recombines TRBV29-1 with TRBJ2-7, with D uncertain. The CDR3 has 13 amino acids. The germline V gene has CDR1 SQVTM and CDR2 ANQGSEA. V was cut by 4 bases and J by 6 bases, with 16 bases left in between. CDR3 residues: CSVGGESVIEQYF. CDR3 coding DNA: TGCAGCGTTGGAGGAGAGTCCGTGATCGAGCAGTACTTC.

This chain connects TRBV7-9 to TRBJ2-4, with TRBD1 identical over 7 bases. The CDR3 totals 16 residues. Germline assignment: CDR1 SEHNR and CDR2 FQNEAQ (reference sequence). V shed 2 bases, J shed 1 base, and the junction held 5 bases outside the gene matches. The CDR3 is CASSLRTGGAKNIQYF. As DNA, the CDR3 is TGTGCCAGCAGCTTACGGACAGGTGGTGCCAAAAACATTCAGTACTTC.

The chain couples TRBV9 to TRBJ2-5; weak D call: TRBD1 (5 bases). The V and J ends lost 3 bases and 7 bases respectively, with 19 bases between them. The germline gives CDR1 SGDLS, CDR2 YYNGEE. The CDR3 is 15 residues long. CDR3 region: CASSAGSDLTGTQYF. Here the CDR3 DNA reads TGTGCCAGCAGCGCAGGGTCGGACCTCACGGGGACCCAGTACTTC.

Here the CDR3 DNA reads TGTGCCAGCAGCCAAGGGTTTCTAGCGGGGGGGACCTACGAGCAGTACTTC. Translating gives CASSQGFLAGGTYEQYF. V and J are TRBV4-2 and TRBJ2-5; 12 bases align to TRBD2. The DNA end lines up better with TRBJ2-7; the J call may be wrong. CDR3 size: 17 residues. In germline, CDR1 is LGHNA, CDR2 YNFKEQ.

This clone was observed a single time. J is TRBJ1-3 and V is TRBV2, with D unclear. Germline CDR1 SNHLY, CDR2 FYNNEI. Trimming cost V 0 bases and J 0 bases, with 3 bases left between them. CDR3 length: 14 residues. The CDR3 coding sequence is TGTGCCAGCAGTGAAGCCCTCTCTGGAAACACCATATATTTT. This gives the protein CASSEALSGNTIYF.

V gene TRBV30 combines with J gene TRBJ1-1, with D tentatively TRBD1 (5 bases). Trimming cost V 4 bases and J 5 bases, with 14 bases left between them. This CDR3 has 13 residues. Germline V gives CDR1 GTSNPN, CDR2 SVGIG (reference sequence). The CDR3 protein is CAWKQGGWTEAFF. Here the CDR3 DNA reads TGTGCCTGGAAGCAGGGAGGGTGGACTGAAGCTTTCTTT. Complete variable domain (other parts from reference TRBV30 and TRBJ1-1): SQTIHQWPATLVQPVGSPLSLECTVEGTSNPNLYWYRQAAGRGLQLLFYSVGIGQISSEVPQNLSASRPQDRQFILSSKKLLLSDSGFYLCAWKQGGWTEAFFGQGTRLTVV.

The sample holds one count of this clone. The chain links TRBV9 to TRBJ2-5, with 14 bases lining up with TRBD2. J lost 6 bases, V lost 4 bases, and 11 bases had no gene match. CDR3 length: 17 amino acids. Germline V gene sequence: CDR1 SGDLS, CDR2 YYNGEE. CDR3 DNA: TGTGCCAGCAGCTCAGGACTAGCGGGGGGCCAGGGACAGACCCAGTACTTC. It codes for CASSSGLAGGQGQTQYF.

This clone is classed as medium-sized. This chain joins TRBV4-1 and TRBJ2-7, with D possibly being TRBD2 (7 bases). Trimming took off 0 bases at V and 4 bases at J, with 13 bases between the two ends. The CDR3 totals 15 residues. Germline V gene sequence: CDR1 MGHRA, CDR2 YSYEKL. The CDR3 reads CASSQEGGAAYEQYF. In nucleotides, the CDR3 is TGCGCCAGCAGCCAAGAGGGGGGGGCCGCTTACGAGCAGTACTTC.

The chain's CDR3 is CASSPEAGAGSPLHF. The CDR3 nucleotides are TGTGCCAGCAGCCCCGAGGCAGGGGCCGGGTCACCCCTCCACTTT. The J gene is TRBJ1-6, the V gene TRBV7-2; TRBD1 might be the D (6 bases). The CDR3 is 15 amino acids. V was shortened by 5 bases and J by 10 bases, with 18 bases between the two germline ends. From germline, CDR1 is SGHTA and CDR2 FQGNSA.

The chain recombines TRBV29-1 with TRBJ2-7; TRBD1 matches 8 bases. V shed 5 bases, J shed 5 bases, and the junction held 8 bases outside the gene matches. CDR1 is SQVTM, CDR2 ANQGSEA, per germline. The CDR3 consists of 13 residues. The CDR3 sequence is CSVRQGILNEQYF. The CDR3 DNA reads TGCAGCGTTCGACAGGGGATTTTAAACGAGCAGTACTTC.

CDR3 nucleotide sequence: TGTGCCAGCAGCTGGCGGACAGGGGGCAGCACAGATACGCAGTATTTT. Encoded protein: CASSWRTGGSTDTQYF. V and J are TRBV5-4 and TRBJ2-3; 11 nucleotides line up with TRBD1. CDR3 length: 16 amino acids. J gave up 0 bases and V 3 bases, and 3 bases lay outside the gene matches. Germline-derived CDR1 and CDR2 are SGHNT and YYREEE (reference sequence).

The V gene is TRBV10-3, the J gene TRBJ2-3; 7 nucleotides line up with TRBD2. This CDR3 region has 14 residues. V lost 6 bases to trimming and J lost 1 base; unmatched junction nucleotides: 4. Germline CDR1 is ENHRY and CDR2 is SYGVKD. The CDR3 loop reads CAIRAGERTDTQYF. CDR3 DNA: TGTGCCATCAGGGCGGGAGAGCGCACAGATACGCAGTATTTT.